What follows describes a single T cell receptor beta chain. The antigen is undetermined. The CDR3 consists of 12 residues. With V trimmed by 8 bases and J by 13 bases, 13 bases remained unmatched. Germline V CDR1 and CDR2: LNHDA, SQIVND (reference sequence). The immunoSEQ assay was v3. Some clones are missing from TCRdb's copy, which holds only in-frame ones; the method was immunoSEQ multiplex PCR. Among about 60,000 clones listed, around 69% were seen once. The time point here: pre-treatment sample, taken before nivolumab and TIL therapy. Patients were adults with stage 4 NSCLC. These data come from a study of TIL therapy for anti-PD-1-resistant metastatic lung cancer. Study summary: Most patients had lung adenocarcinoma. Tumors carried a median about 1.5 non-synonymous mutations per megabase. Study outcomes and limitations: Infused TIL clonotypes partially replaced the baseline blood repertoire, then decayed over months.

This chain links TRBV19 with TRBJ1-2; 7 bases line up with TRBD1. The source was blood, collected at baseline. The TCR comes from a person aged 25-79 years with non-small cell lung cancer. The DNA of the CDR3 is TGTGCCAGTTCGGACAGGTTCAGTGGGGGCACCTTC. Protein sequence: CASSDRFSGGTF.